This T cell receptor (beta chain) was obtained from a study of OX40 agonist ivuxolimab in advanced cancers. Study-wide points: CD8+ T cells averaged more expanded clones than CD4+. By week 6 at 0.1 to 3.0 mg/kg, blood CD4+ and CD8+ T cells had expanded clonally.

As regards this clone: Its antigen remains unknown.

Produced via immunoSEQ multiplex PCR; TCRdb's table is partial and in-frame only. This sample has approximately 74,000 clones, with around 80% found just once. Germline V CDR1 and CDR2: LGHNA, YNFKEQ. The CDR3 runs to 18 residues. V dropped 0 bases and J dropped 2; count of bases not matched to a gene: 11. Source: CD4+ or CD8+ T cells sorted from blood, taken in a trial of the OX40 agonist ivuxolimab. The sequence came from an adult with an advanced solid tumor such as melanoma, head and neck, liver or kidney cancer. The V and J genes are TRBV4-2 and TRBJ2-7, with 9 nucleotides matching TRBD2. As DNA, the CDR3 is TGTGCCAGCAGCCAAGAAACTTTGACAGCGGGAGGTACCTACGAGCAGTACTTC. Translating gives CASSQETLTAGGTYEQYF.